The present T cell receptor beta chain was sequenced within a study of cytomegalovirus exposure and HLA in healthy donors (dated by TCRdb to between 2016 and 2019). For the wider study: According to an earlier analysis of several hundred of the donors, some 180 million T cells yielded 90 million to 130 million unique TCR beta sequences and 276 Gb of sequence data. An early release covering roughly 600 HLA-typed donors comprised about 290 gigabases of sequencing data and 65 million to 100 million unique TCR sequences. The genetic ancestry cluster associated with self-reported Caucasian donors included 81% of the roughly 360 genotyped donors. The study was designed to test whether signatures of past pathogen exposure could be identified by cataloging public T cell receptors. The study profiled the T cell repertoires of approximately 700 subjects by immunosequencing and related them to cytomegalovirus serostatus. Besides the first cohort of under 700 subjects, a separate validation cohort made up of 120 different subjects was used. High-throughput TCR immunosequencing, statistical association of individual TCRs with disease status, and machine learning were combined to predict cytomegalovirus infection status. To study patterns of TCR occurrence, a later analysis re-analyzed previously published TCR beta repertoires from 666 donors and added high-resolution HLA genotyping. Rather than using new phenotypic data, the later analysis identified candidate immune exposures from TCR beta sequences and from how often those sequences occurred across donors. To decide whether each TCR beta V gene segment behaved as functional or pseudogenic, an earlier analysis of 587 of the donors relied on high-throughput TCR beta sequencing. Alongside the repertoire data, information on donor age, sex, ethnicity and CMV serostatus was compiled. In a later genetic analysis, genome-wide SNP genotypes for about 65% of the roughly 700 donors were used, and that subset was treated as a discovery cohort. All discovery cohort repertoires had been generated on a single sequencing platform. Both class I and class II loci were covered by HLA typing, at four-digit resolution. The number of donors typed differed by locus, with about 629-640 for A, B, C, DRB1 and DQB1, roughly 520 for DQA1, approximately 580 for DPA1, and some 440 for DPB1. Because of strong linkage in the cohort, 4 to 6 DR-DQ haplotypes were treated as single units for association and clustering. Among 350 to 400 genotyped donors of the cohort, an average of about 240,000 unique TCR beta nucleotide sequences were sequenced per donor, about a sixth of them non-productive.

Preparation of the library involved the immunoSEQ multiplex PCR assay. For the multiplex PCR, a mixture combining 60 forward primers for TCR Vbeta segments and 13 reverse primers for TCR Jbeta segments was used. The CDR3 region of rearranged TCR beta genes was amplified from genomic DNA with a multiplex PCR assay. On the Illumina HiSeq System, the amplified TCR beta libraries were sequenced as 87-base-pair reads. Per the original workflow: A later analysis counted approximately 84 million unique TCR beta chains across the 640 or so repertoires, and some 11 million of these chains were shared by at least two donors. Raw reads were error-corrected and collapsed into unique sequences by a nearest-neighbor algorithm in which closely related sequences were merged to remove PCR and sequencing errors. CDR3 sequences were aligned to IMGT reference sequences to assign V, D and J gene segments. For a sequence to be retained, a match of at least six nucleotides was required to both a V gene segment and a J gene segment. Rearrangements were classified as productive when the CDR3 lacked stop codons and remained in frame with V and J, and all other rearrangements were classified as non-productive. CDR3 was defined according to IMGT convention as the region running from the second conserved V-encoded cysteine to the conserved J-encoded phenylalanine. The earlier analysis of approximately 590 of the donors excluded any sequence lacking an unambiguous match to a single V gene segment. An earlier analysis of fewer than 750 of the donors called V segments functional above 56.7% productive rearrangements and segregating when the between-donor standard deviation exceeded 5%. A statistical classification framework was developed to diagnose cytomegalovirus status using the catalog of TCR beta chain sequences. In a later analysis, TCR nucleotide sequences were compared against IMGT/GENE-DB human TR gene sequences so that V and J genes could be assigned. In a later analysis, CDR3 sequences and most-parsimonious VDJ recombination scenarios were assigned using the TCRdist pipeline. A later analysis defined each TCR beta chain by its CDR3 amino acid sequence plus V-gene family, and excluded reads lacking a unique V-gene family. In a later analysis, 450 to 600 highly shared, low-generation-probability nucleotide sequences were removed to address suspected cross-contamination and a sequencing artifact. In a later analysis, a clonal expansion index for each public chain was calculated from normalized within-repertoire ranks of inferred template counts. A later analysis computed generation probabilities with a VDJ recombination model fitted to out-of-frame rearrangements, and checked the results against IGoR. In a later analysis, TCR-TCR, TCR-HLA and TCR-CMV co-occurrence was scored with hypergeometric tests, and a repertoire-size bias correction was applied to TCR pairs. To estimate false discovery rates, a later analysis permuted the HLA or CMV assignments 20 times. In a later analysis, co-occurring TCRs were grouped using DBSCAN, and TCRdist sequence similarity was added for clustering within HLA-allele-positive subsets. Co-occurrence clustering excluded repertoires with fewer than 30,000 or more than 120,000 public chains, plus five with anomalous nucleotide sharing. Held by TCRdb, this immuneACCESS table contains in-frame sequences only and omits some clones. Under half of the omission traces to an unresolved V gene where checked; the cause of the rest is unknown. V and J calls and clone size are those listed in that table; D and trimming were worked out from the DNA. This sample comprises some 210,000 clones, around 86% of them detected only once. Around 1.4% of the sample is taken by the ten largest.

CDR1 and CDR2, looked up from the germline V gene (reference sequence), are LNHDA and SQIVND. Trimming costs V 6 bases and J 4 bases, and their ends lie 21 bases apart. From its cysteine to its phenylalanine, the CDR3 spans 17 amino acids. Only the CDR3 DNA stays, 51 bases, in frame from base 1. The cohort was made up of approximately 670 healthy bone marrow donors. At the time of sampling, every cohort member was nominally healthy, though immune exposures that went unrecorded were likely present. The donor tested CMV seronegative, placing the donor among the 350 to 400 seronegative members of the cohort. A peripheral blood sample was provided by each donor, and peripheral blood mononuclear cells were used for TCR beta sequencing. The Qiagen DNeasy Blood Extraction Kit was used to extract genomic DNA from the blood cell samples. General findings and caveats noted by the study authors: Sequencing depth was assumed to be roughly uniform across donors in the presence/absence analyses, though that assumption may not hold. Only TCR beta chains were sequenced in this cohort, and the absence of alpha or paired-chain data limited detectable features. The study listed 170 or so TCR beta chains as associated with cytomegalovirus. In both the original and validation cohorts, the classifier was reported to diagnose cytomegalovirus status with high specificity and sensitivity. A later genetic analysis associated a missense DCLRE1C variant with V-gene and J-gene trimming of TCR beta chains, and an independent cohort replicated the association. A further reported finding was that TCR beta sequences accurately predicted the HLA-A and HLA-B alleles for most subjects in the first cohort. At a false discovery rate of 0.05, a later analysis linked 16,951 TCR beta sequences to specific HLA alleles. In vitro tests confirmed that a few of the cytomegalovirus-associated TCR beta chains recognize cytomegalovirus antigens. According to a later genetic analysis, donors in an Asian-associated ancestry cluster had fewer N-insertions in productive TCRs than the approximately 670-donor mean. It was suggested by the authors that the approach could potentially be generalized to other disease states and immunological phenotypes. According to a later analysis, TCR association rates differed among HLA loci, with DRB1 alleles showing the most associated TCRs and HLA-C alleles showing the fewest. In an earlier analysis of some 540 of the donors, most TCR beta V segments appeared in productive rearrangements about 87% or about 30% of the time, broadly matching IMGT annotations. HLA typing was unavailable for some donors at each locus, so association tests used only the typed subset. According to a later analysis, most CMV-associated TCR beta chains appeared to be HLA-restricted, and the HLA associations seemed to be driven largely by CMV exposure. A group of highly shared sequence variants was considered likely to be a technical artifact of the sequencing pipeline. In a later analysis, several top co-occurrence clusters were reported to appear linked to parvovirus B19, influenza, CMV and Epstein-Barr virus. Because counts were too low, 15 to 20 rarely observed V segments, including chromosome 9 orphons, were excluded from the earlier analysis of about 500 of the donors. Correlated functional status among segregating V segments might reflect linkage disequilibrium, but an unknown experimental factor could not be ruled out. For the cohort, immune exposure information was limited to CMV serostatus. In a later analysis, HLA-associated TCR beta chains were found to be more clonally expanded and to have lower generation probabilities than equally common non-associated chains. While some public TCRs were present in many individuals, most TCR sequences turned up only very rarely across donors. Because the 87-base-pair reads could not distinguish some IMGT-functional V segments, including TRBV6-2 and TRBV6-3, those segments were excluded. Strong co-occurrence of HLA alleles, especially DR and DQ, made assigning TCR associations to individual alleles difficult.

To note about this clone: Its antigen specificity is not known. Base qualities are not provided; no much larger clone lies one nucleotide away.

The receptor's source is a man aged 25 to 40 in good health and CMV-seronegative. Sequenced: PBMCs. In this chain, TRBV19 is recombined with TRBJ2-2; the D gene is possibly TRBD2, with 5 bases matching. CDR3 sequence: CASSPGFGGYSTGELFF. The nucleotide sequence is TGTGCCAGTAGCCCCGGTTTTGGCGGGTATTCCACCGGGGAGCTGTTTTTT.